This is a list of T cell receptor beta chains from one sample in a study of T cell repertoires in cytomegalovirus infection. TCRdb re-derived calls from the reads in MiXCR, one entry per CDR3 protein. Among some 240,000 distinct CDR3 sequences, approximately 17% were seen once, and the ten largest hold roughly 45%. Sequencing was done on a sample of CD8+ T cells from PBMCs. The receptor source for this set is a human donor in good health (CMV status not recorded). Some clones in this sample may be carry-over from other donors' samples. The CDR3 runs from the conserved cysteine through the conserved F or W. A D gene is named only where the DNA matches it firmly. Only part of the rows carry a size: once, few, many, or a class if the clone is expanded.

v_gene,d_gene,abundance,j_gene,CDR3aa,CDR3nt
TRBV6-2/TRBV6-3,-,-,TRBJ2-2,CASSLLGPPGELFF,TGTGCCAGCAGTTTGTTAGGTCCGCCCGGGGAGCTGTTTTTT
TRBV28,-,-,TRBJ1-1,CASSWVLENTEAFF,TGTGCCAGCAGTTGGGTTCTAGAGAACACTGAAGCTTTCTTT
TRBV15,-,-,TRBJ1-2,CATSREILAAANYGHTF,TGTGCCACCAGCAGAGAAATTTTGGCAGCAGCTAACTATGGCCACACCTTC
TRBV7-8,-,many,TRBJ2-5,CASAGPETQYF,TGTGCCAGCGCCGGCCCGGAGACCCAGTACTTC
TRBV28,-,few,TRBJ2-2,CASSFPPARKSNTGELFF,TGTGCCAGCAGTTTCCCCCCGGCTAGGAAGTCGAACACCGGGGAGCTGTTTTTT
TRBV7-6,-,many,TRBJ2-7,CASSLETGLLYEQYF,TGTGCCAGCAGCTTAGAGACAGGATTGCTCTACGAGCAGTACTTC
TRBV20-1,-,few,TRBJ1-5,CSARYPRGDQPQHF,TGCAGTGCTAGATACCCCCGGGGGGACCAGCCCCAGCATTTT
TRBV9,-,-,TRBJ2-3,CASSAGTEAHTQYF,TGTGCCAGCAGCGCCGGGACGGAGGCCCATACGCAGTATTTT
TRBV7-6,-,-,TRBJ1-1,CASSFGPWGTEAFF,TGTGCCAGCAGCTTTGGTCCCTGGGGAACTGAAGCTTTCTTT
TRBV29-1,-,-,TRBJ2-7,CSVLANYEQYF,TGCAGCGTACTAGCTAACTACGAGCAGTACTTC
TRBV12-3/TRBV12-4,-,few,TRBJ2-3,CASSFVSTDTQYF,TGTGCCAGCAGTTTTGTAAGCACAGATACGCAGTATTTT
TRBV7-2,TRBD1,many,TRBJ2-5,CASSLEQGAETQYF,TGTGCCAGCAGCTTAGAGCAGGGGGCAGAGACCCAGTACTTC
TRBV7-6,-,-,TRBJ2-1,CASSFRTAVSSYNEQFF,TGTGCCAGCAGCTTTAGGACGGCGGTAAGCTCCTACAATGAGCAGTTCTTC
TRBV29-1,TRBD1,few,TRBJ1-4,CSVRRTGGDEKLFF,TGCAGCGTTCGCAGGACAGGGGGAGATGAAAAACTGTTTTTT
TRBV7-9,TRBD1,few,TRBJ2-1,CASSSDPGQYNEQFF,TGTGCCAGCAGCTCTGACCCGGGACAGTACAATGAGCAGTTCTTC
TRBV7-9,-,-,TRBJ2-5,CASSRYRVGETQYF,TGTGCCAGCAGCCGATACAGGGTGGGAGAGACCCAGTACTTC
TRBV19,-,few,TRBJ2-7,CASSSTEYYEQYF,TGTGCCAGTAGCTCGACAGAATATTACGAGCAGTACTTC
TRBV7-9,-,-,TRBJ2-7,CASSWEFYEQYF,TGTGCCAGCAGCTGGGAGTTCTACGAGCAGTACTTC
TRBV12-3/TRBV12-4,-,few,TRBJ2-1,CASGTAAYNEQFF,TGTGCCAGCGGGACTGCGGCCTACAATGAGCAGTTCTTC
TRBV4-3,TRBD2,-,TRBJ2-1,CASSQDPSGGINEQFF,TGCGCCAGCAGCCAAGACCCTAGCGGGGGGATAAATGAGCAGTTCTTC
TRBV12-3/TRBV12-4,-,many,TRBJ1-1,CASSFGTENTEAFF,TGTGCCAGCAGTTTCGGGACGGAGAACACTGAAGCTTTCTTT
TRBV7-9,TRBD2,-,TRBJ2-4,CASSLEGTSYDIQYF,TGTGCCAGCAGCTTAGAAGGGACTAGCTACGACATTCAGTACTTC
TRBV6-8,-,many,TRBJ1-1,CARPRPEAFF,TGTGCCCGACCGAGGCCTGAAGCTTTCTTT
TRBV9,-,few,TRBJ1-5,CASSEQGGPQHF,TGTGCCAGCAGCGAACAGGGAGGGCCCCAGCATTTT
TRBV28,TRBD2,-,TRBJ2-7,CASTGSGLPSYEQYF,TGTGCCAGCACGGGTAGCGGGCTTCCATCCTACGAGCAGTACTTC
TRBV24-1,-,few,TRBJ1-2,CATSDGQFYGYTF,TGTGCCACCAGTGATGGGCAGTTTTATGGCTACACCTTC
TRBV5-1,TRBD1,few,TRBJ1-5,CASSLGPGQVPQHF,TGCGCCAGCAGCCTCGGACCGGGACAGGTGCCCCAGCATTTT
TRBV2,TRBD1,many,TRBJ1-5,CASKGQGSHNQPQHF,TGTGCCAGCAAGGGACAGGGAAGCCACAATCAGCCCCAGCATTTT
TRBV7-2,TRBD1,many,TRBJ2-1,CASSGRDRGYHEQFF,TGTGCCAGCAGCGGCCGGGACAGGGGTTACCATGAGCAGTTCTTC
TRBV12-3/TRBV12-4,-,few,TRBJ1-5,CASSLAGRSHQPQHF,TGTGCCAGCAGTTTAGCCGGGAGGAGTCACCAGCCCCAGCATTTT
TRBV7-8,-,many,TRBJ1-5,CASSLGWISNQPQHF,TGTGCCAGCAGCTTAGGTTGGATTTCCAATCAGCCCCAGCATTTT
TRBV28,-,many,TRBJ2-2,CASSYTGDILNTGELFF,TGTGCCAGCAGTTATACGGGAGACATACTGAACACCGGGGAGCTGTTTTTT
TRBV7-9,TRBD1,many,TRBJ2-1,CASSLGTGGSYNEQFF,TGTGCCAGCAGCTTAGGGACAGGGGGATCTTACAATGAGCAGTTCTTC
TRBV7-8,TRBD1,many,TRBJ2-7,CASSSIGTGVREQYF,TGTGCCAGCAGCTCTATAGGTACAGGGGTGCGAGAGCAGTACTTC
TRBV28,-,few,TRBJ2-3,CASRARGQNRWLGTDTQYF,TGTGCCAGCAGAGCCAGGGGCCAAAATCGGTGGTTGGGCACAGATACGCAGTATTTT
TRBV28,-,-,TRBJ2-3,CASSPGWGRTDTQYF,TGTGCCAGCAGTCCCGGCTGGGGGCGCACAGATACGCAGTATTTT
TRBV2,TRBD2,many,TRBJ2-2,CASSELQAGLTGELFF,TGTGCCAGCAGTGAGTTGCAAGCGGGGCTCACCGGGGAGCTGTTTTTT
TRBV28,TRBD1,many,TRBJ2-7,CASKGQGASYEQYF,TGTGCCAGCAAAGGACAGGGGGCATCCTACGAGCAGTACTTC
TRBV9,-,few,TRBJ1-4,CASSVNREATNEKLFF,TGTGCCAGCAGCGTAAACAGGGAGGCAACTAATGAAAAACTGTTTTTT
TRBV11-2,-,many,TRBJ2-3,CASSSTTGTDTQYF,TGTGCCAGCAGCTCCACGACCGGCACAGATACGCAGTATTTT
TRBV28,-,few,TRBJ2-5,CASSLSPETQYF,TGTGCCAGCAGTTTAAGTCCGGAGACCCAGTACTTC
TRBV7-6,-,many,TRBJ2-7,CASSLLEGGSSYEQYF,TGTGCCAGCAGCTTATTGGAGGGGGGCAGCTCCTACGAGCAGTACTTC
TRBV5-6,TRBD2,-,TRBJ2-5,CASSLVGSGGQTQYF,TGTGCCAGCAGCTTGGTTGGTAGCGGGGGTCAGACCCAGTACTTC
TRBV28,TRBD1,-,TRBJ2-1,CATAFRDRGDPGRGF,TGTGCCACCGCCTTCCGGGACAGGGGCGACCCAGGGCGGGGATTC
TRBV15,-,few,TRBJ2-7,CATSSPFSYEQYF,TGTGCCACCAGCAGCCCCTTCTCCTACGAGCAGTACTTC
TRBV6-6,-,-,TRBJ2-7,CASIPGVGPGSSSYEQYF,TGTGCCAGCATCCCTGGGGTGGGTCCGGGGTCAAGCTCCTACGAGCAGTACTTC
TRBV15,-,-,TRBJ2-7,CATSRGTDDLEQYF,TGTGCCACCAGCAGAGGTACAGACGACCTGGAGCAGTACTTC
TRBV5-1,-,few,TRBJ2-7,CASSLMNSNKYEQYF,TGCGCCAGCAGCTTGATGAACAGTAATAAGTACGAGCAGTACTTC
TRBV20-1,TRBD2,-,TRBJ2-4,CSAPEGLEGNIQYF,TGCAGTGCTCCAGAGGGACTAGAAGGGAACATTCAGTACTTC
TRBV29-1,TRBD1,-,TRBJ1-2,CSGGQGPGYTF,TGCAGCGGGGGACAGGGGCCCGGCTACACCTTC
TRBV5-1,-,few,TRBJ2-1,CASSLSRGGEQFF,TGCGCCAGCAGTCTAAGCAGGGGGGGAGAGCAGTTCTTC
TRBV2,-,-,TRBJ2-3,CASQQMAGSTDTQYF,TGTGCCAGCCAACAAATGGCCGGCAGCACAGATACGCAGTATTTT
TRBV19,TRBD1,few,TRBJ2-3,CASCGDRVTDTQYF,TGTGCCTCATGCGGGGACAGGGTTACAGATACGCAGTATTTT